Listed below are T cell receptor beta chains from one sample, sequenced in a study of blood T cell repertoires in COVID-19. Data came from immunoSEQ multiplex PCR; TCRdb stores just in-frame clones and leaves some out. The sample records around 190,000 clones, 80% being singletons. The specimen sequenced was peripheral blood. These receptors all come from a man in his fifties or sixties with acute or convalescent COVID-19. Both conserved end residues are part of each CDR3. A D gene is named only where the DNA matches it firmly. Clone size is stated in some rows and not others, as once, few, many or a class when expanded.

abundance	d_gene	v_gene	j_gene	CDR3aa	CDR3nt
NA	TRBD1	TRBV9	TRBJ2-1	CASSVGDSSYNEQFF	TGTGCCAGCAGCGTAGGGGACAGCTCCTACAATGAGCAGTTCTTC
NA	TRBD1	TRBV6-6	TRBJ2-7	CASSWRGGTNSYEQYF	TGTGCCAGCAGTTGGCGAGGGGGCACAAACTCCTACGAGCAGTACTTC
NA	TRBD1	TRBV10-3	TRBJ1-5	CAIRGDREDQPQHF	TGTGCCATCAGGGGAGACAGGGAAGATCAGCCCCAGCATTTT
NA	NA	TRBV5-8	TRBJ2-1	CASVRRGGRSYNEQFF	TGTGCCAGCGTTCGAAGGGGGGGCCGCTCCTACAATGAGCAGTTCTTC
NA	NA	TRBV19	TRBJ1-2	CASSIAEGSYGYTF	TGTGCCAGTAGTATAGCGGAGGGCAGCTATGGCTACACCTTC
NA	NA	TRBV18	TRBJ2-7	CASSPIRGGGDEQYF	TGTGCCAGCTCACCAATCCGAGGAGGGGGCGACGAGCAGTACTTC
NA	NA	TRBV29-1	TRBJ2-3	CSVATEDTQYF	TGCAGCGTTGCCACCGAGGATACGCAGTATTTT
NA	NA	TRBV5-6	TRBJ2-5	CASSLEGDRTPFQETQYF	TGTGCCAGCAGCTTGGAAGGCGACAGGACCCCTTTCCAAGAGACCCAGTACTTC
NA	NA	TRBV28	TRBJ1-2	CASSTSRAAYGYTF	TGTGCCAGCAGTACCTCGAGGGCGGCCTATGGCTACACCTTC
NA	NA	TRBV27	TRBJ2-2	CASSLWWQGPNTGELFF	TGTGCCAGCAGTTTATGGTGGCAGGGGCCTAACACCGGGGAGCTGTTTTTT
NA	TRBD2	TRBV4-1	TRBJ2-1	CASSQEGSRGRASYNEQFF	TGCGCCAGCAGCCAAGAGGGGTCTCGCGGGAGGGCTTCCTACAATGAGCAGTTCTTC
few	TRBD1	TRBV9	TRBJ1-2	CASSTGQGDGYTF	TGTGCCAGCAGCACCGGACAGGGGGATGGCTACACCTTC
NA	TRBD2	TRBV7-9	TRBJ2-1	CASSTGGFEQFF	TGTGCCAGCAGCACCGGGGGGTTTGAGCAGTTCTTC
NA	TRBD2	TRBV5-6	TRBJ2-1	CASSSLAGTYNEQFF	TGTGCCAGCAGCTCGCTAGCGGGAACCTACAATGAGCAGTTCTTC
few	NA	TRBV25-1	TRBJ1-1	CASINRENTEAFF	TGTGCCAGCATCAACAGGGAGAACACTGAAGCTTTCTTT
NA	NA	TRBV6-4	TRBJ1-6	CASSGAGSLHF	TGTGCCAGCAGTGGGGCAGGGTCTCTCCACTTT
NA	NA	TRBV12-5	TRBJ2-5	CASGSQPTGGGETQYF	TGTGCTAGTGGGTCCCAACCTACAGGGGGAGGGGAGACCCAGTACTTC
NA	NA	TRBV11-1	TRBJ2-3	CASSKEGASDTQYF	TGTGCCAGCAGCAAGGAGGGGGCCTCGGATACGCAGTATTTT